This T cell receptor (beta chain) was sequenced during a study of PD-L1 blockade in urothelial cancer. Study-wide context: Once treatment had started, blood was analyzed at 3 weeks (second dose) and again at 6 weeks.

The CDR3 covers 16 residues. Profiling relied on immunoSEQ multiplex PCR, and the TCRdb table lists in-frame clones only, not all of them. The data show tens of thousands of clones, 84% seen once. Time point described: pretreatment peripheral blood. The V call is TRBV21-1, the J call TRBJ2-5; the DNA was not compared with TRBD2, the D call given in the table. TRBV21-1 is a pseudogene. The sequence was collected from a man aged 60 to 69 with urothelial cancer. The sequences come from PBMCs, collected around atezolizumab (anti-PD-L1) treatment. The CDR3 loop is CASSKDASGSLETQYF. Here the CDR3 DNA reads TGTGCCAGCAGCAAAGATGCTAGCGGGAGTTTGGAGACCCAGTACTTC.